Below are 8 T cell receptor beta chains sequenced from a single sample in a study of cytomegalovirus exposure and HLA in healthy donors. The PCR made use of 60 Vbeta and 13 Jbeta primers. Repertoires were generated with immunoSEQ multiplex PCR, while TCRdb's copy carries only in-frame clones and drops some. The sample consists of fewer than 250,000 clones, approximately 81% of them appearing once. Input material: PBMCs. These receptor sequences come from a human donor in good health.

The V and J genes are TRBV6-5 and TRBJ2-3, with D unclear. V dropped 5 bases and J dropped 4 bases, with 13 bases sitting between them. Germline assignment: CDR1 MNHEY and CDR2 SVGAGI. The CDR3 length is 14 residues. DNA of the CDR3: TGTGCCAGCAGTGTCCGATCAAGCGCAGATACGCAGTATTTT. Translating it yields CASSVRSSADTQYF.

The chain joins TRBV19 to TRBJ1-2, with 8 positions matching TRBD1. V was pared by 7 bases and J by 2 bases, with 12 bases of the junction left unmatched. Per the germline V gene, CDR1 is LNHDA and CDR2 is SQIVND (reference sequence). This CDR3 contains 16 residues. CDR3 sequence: CASTDLDRGLNYGYTF. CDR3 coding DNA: TGTGCCAGTACCGACCTCGACAGGGGTCTAAACTATGGCTACACCTTC.

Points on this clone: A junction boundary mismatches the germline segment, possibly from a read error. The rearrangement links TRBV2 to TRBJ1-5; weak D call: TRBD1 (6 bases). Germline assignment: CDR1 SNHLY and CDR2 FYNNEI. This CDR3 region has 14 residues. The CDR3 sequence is CVSSAWTGNQPQHF. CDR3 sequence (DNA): TGTGTCAGCAGCGCCTGGACAGGCAATCAGCCCCAGCATTTT.

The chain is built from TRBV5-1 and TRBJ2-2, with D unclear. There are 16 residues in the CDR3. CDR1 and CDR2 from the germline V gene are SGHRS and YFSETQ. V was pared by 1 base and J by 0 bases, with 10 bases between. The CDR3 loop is CASSLSRSSNTGELFF. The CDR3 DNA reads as TGCGCCAGCAGCTTGTCTCGGTCATCGAACACCGGGGAGCTGTTTTTT.

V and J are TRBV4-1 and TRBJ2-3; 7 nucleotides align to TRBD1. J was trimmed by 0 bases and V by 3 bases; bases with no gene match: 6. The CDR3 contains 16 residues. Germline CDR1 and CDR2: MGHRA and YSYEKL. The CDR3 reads CASSQPGQTSTDTQYF. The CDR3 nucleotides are TGCGCCAGCAGCCAGCCGGGACAGACTAGCACAGATACGCAGTATTTT.

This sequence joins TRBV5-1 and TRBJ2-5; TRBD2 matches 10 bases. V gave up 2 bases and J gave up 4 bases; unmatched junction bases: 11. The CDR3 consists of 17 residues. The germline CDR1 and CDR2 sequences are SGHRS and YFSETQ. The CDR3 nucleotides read TGCGCCAGCAGCTTCCTAGCGGGAGTTCGGGCCGGAGAGACCCAGTACTTC. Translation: CASSFLAGVRAGETQYF.

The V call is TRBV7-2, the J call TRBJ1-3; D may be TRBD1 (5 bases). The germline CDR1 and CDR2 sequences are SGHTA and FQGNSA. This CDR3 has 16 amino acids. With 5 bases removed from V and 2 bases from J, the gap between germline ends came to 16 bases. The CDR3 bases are TGTGCCAGCAGCGGGGGGGTGGCAGGGACTGGAAACACCATATATTTT. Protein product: CASSGGVAGTGNTIYF.

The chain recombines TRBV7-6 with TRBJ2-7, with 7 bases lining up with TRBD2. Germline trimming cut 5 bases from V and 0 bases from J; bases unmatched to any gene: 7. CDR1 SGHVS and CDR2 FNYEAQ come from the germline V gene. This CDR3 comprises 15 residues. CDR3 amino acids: CASSVTSDYSYEQYF. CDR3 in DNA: TGTGCCAGCAGCGTCACTAGCGACTACTCCTACGAGCAGTACTTC.